This T cell receptor (beta chain) was obtained from a study of shared clonotypes between healthy human individuals (TCRdb year 2020). In terms of the full investigation: The cohort comprised a couple of women and a few men aged 18 to 49 years. Per donor, three plates each were used for CD4 naive and CD4 memory, two for CD8 naive, and one for CD8 memory. To estimate repertoire size and how much clonotypes are shared between individuals, the study performed deep sequencing of blood TCR repertoires from about 5 healthy adults. To increase sequencing depth and limit assay-specific biases, different laboratories used diverse techniques to prepare libraries and sequence TCR repertoires. Per donor, leukapheresis produced somewhere between about 0.9 and 9.5 billion PBMCs. General conclusions and limits of the study: Higher generation probabilities were observed for clonotypes shared by all four sorted-subset donors than for non-shared clonotypes. Even with the large sequencing depth, rarefaction of the sorted-subset datasets indicated that sequencing was incomplete. Sampling was limited to blood, and TCR repertoires in tissue likely differ from TCR repertoires in blood. Larger estimated clonotype richness was generally found for naive subsets than for memory subsets. Sharing across a few donors was observed for about 5% of naive CD4, under 4% of naive CD8, around 2.5% of memory CD4, and about 0.38% of memory CD8 clonotypes. Because the study included a small number of donors, the genetic and exposure-history diversity represented was limited. Pairwise subsampling indicated that sequencing depth was expected to affect the degree of clonotype sharing among donors.

The donors were healthy, HIV-negative adults with no recently reported acute infections or vaccinations. Every donor was a Caucasian adult living in Nashville, Tennessee, USA. CD4+ T cells were enriched by magnetic negative selection; naive cells were then positively selected on CD45RA, and the negative fraction formed the memory subset. Blood was obtained by leukapheresis, after which PBMCs were separated by Ficoll-Histopaque density gradient centrifugation and cryopreserved in liquid nitrogen vapor phase. Analytical flow cytometry was used to check the purity and quantity of every magnetically sorted T cell population. From each sorted fraction, genomic DNA was isolated and quantified by UV absorbance on a Nanodrop 2000c. Using the deep immunoSEQ assay, multiplex PCR amplified TCR CDR3 regions from genomic DNA. Extracted genomic DNA from each cell subset was spread evenly across all wells of several immunoSEQ 96-well plates, with each plate serving as a replicate. For sorted subsets, about 210 ng of genomic DNA, equivalent to 25,000 to 35,000 T cell genomes, went into each replicate PCR. Purified libraries were quantified with a Qubit 3.0 fluorometer, sized on a Bioanalyzer 2100, and re-quantified with the KAPA Library Quantification kit. Every immunoSEQ 96-well plate was sequenced on a dedicated single-read 150-cycle Illumina NextSeq 550 flow cell. Under the source paper's analysis protocol: Because only junctional sequences without quality scores were contained in the immunoSEQ output, filtering matching that applied to full-length reads could not be performed. To assign V/J genes and CDR3, sequences were annotated against IMGT germline references using PyIR, a Python wrapper for IgBLAST v1.9. Any read was removed if the V/J assignment was weak (E-value above 1e-6), the CDR3 was missing, or the read contained stop codons, out-of-frame junctions, or ambiguous translated residues. V3J clonotypes were defined by identical inferred V gene, J gene, and CDR3 amino acid sequence. Percentage overlap between repertoires was computed as shared unique clonotypes divided by the size of the smaller repertoire. Richness of each repertoire was evaluated using RTK rarefaction, the Chao1 estimator, and Recon v2.1 estimates of unobserved clonotypes. Generation probabilities for all TCRbeta clonotypes obtained by the gDNA method from a handful of donors were computed using OLGA. TCRdb took this table from immuneACCESS and kept in-frame rearrangements with V and J called. Such tables lack part of the clones; where checked against another copy, unresolved V genes explain under half of the gap, and the rest is unexplained. That table supplies the V and J calls and clone size; D and trimming were determined from the DNA. In this sample the table shows 600,000 to 700,000 clones, around three quarters of which occur a single time. Around 1.8% of the sample is in the top ten clones.

CDR1 and CDR2 are drawn from the germline V gene: MNHNS, SASEGT. The CDR3 covers 14 residues, taking in both the cysteine and the phenylalanine. Only the CDR3 DNA stays, 42 bases, in frame from base 1. The germline ends are 8 bases apart after V is trimmed by 3 bases and J by 1 base. A single count supports this clone. This receptor's antigen is unknown. No quality values exist for individual bases; no much larger clone is one base distant. The specimen sequenced was memory CD4+ T cells sorted from blood. In light of the paper, this sample's cell subset or site label describes: CD45RA-negative fraction. The receptor was isolated from a woman under 40 in good health. The sequence joins TRBV6-1 to TRBJ2-3; the D segment cannot be called with confidence. The CDR3 reads as follows: CASSERKRTDTQYF. In nucleotides, the sequence is TGTGCCAGCAGTGAGCGGAAACGCACAGATACGCAGTATTTT.